This T cell receptor (beta chain) was sequenced in a study of post-analysis software for immune sequencing data. Included in the TCR beta cDNA libraries were unique molecular identifiers. Roughly 500,000 cDNA molecules were obtained per 1 to 10 million input T cells. TCRdb processed the PCR reads anew with MiXCR; each CDR3 protein has one entry. The data contain hundreds of thousands of distinct CDR3 sequences, roughly 47% of them singletons. There are 14 residues in the CDR3. As for this clonotype: As yet, its antigen is unknown.

General observations from the study: F measure clustering grouped samples strongly by preparation batch. The study found TRBV5-6, TRBV5-1 and TRBV20-1 among about five TRBV segments more frequent in patients than controls.

This sequence joins TRBV12-3 or TRBV12-4 and TRBJ2-5, with D uncertain. The last part of the DNA fits TRBJ2-7 better; the J call may be wrong. The TCR sequence derives from a girl between 5 and 17 years old with multiple sclerosis. The sequencing input was blood. DNA for the CDR3: TGTGCCAGCAGGCCGCGGACGCGACCCTACGAGCAGTACTTC. It specifies CASRPRTRPYEQYF.